This passage covers 17 T cell receptor beta chains from one sample sequenced in a study of CD8+ T cells in alopecia areata. The treatment: oral pan-JAK inhibitor, 5-10 mg twice daily. RNA extraction was followed by reverse transcription into cDNA, which acted as the sequencing template. Sequenced by immunoSEQ multiplex PCR; TCRdb stores in-frame clones only, minus some. The table lists about 42,000 clones, just over 65% of them singletons. Sequences were derived from CD8+ T cells sorted from blood, sampled at week 4, from a patient treated with tofacitinib. Receptors originate from a human donor with alopecia areata.

In DNA, the CDR3 is TGTGCCAGCAGCCCAGGGAGTGGTAGCGGCTACACCTTC. Translating gives CASSPGSGSGYTF. V is TRBV7-3 and J is TRBJ1-2, with D possibly matching TRBD1 (5 bases). The CDR3 totals 13 residues. Germline assignment: CDR1 SGHTA and CDR2 FQGTGA. V lost 5 bases and J 8 bases, leaving 15 bases between the germline ends.

This clone was observed a few times. V is TRBV29-1 and J is TRBJ2-1, with 15 bases lining up with TRBD2. The germline CDR1 and CDR2 sequences are SQVTM and ANQGSEA. The CDR3 sequence is 20 residues long. The J segment lost 2 bases and the V segment lost 5 bases, leaving 16 bases of the junction unmatched. The CDR3 region is CSVNEGLAGGRLRPYNEQFF. In DNA, the CDR3 is TGCAGCGTTAACGAGGGACTAGCGGGGGGTCGGTTAAGACCCTACAATGAGCAGTTCTTC.

This chain joins TRBV28 and TRBJ2-7; 7 nucleotides line up with TRBD1. Germline trimming cut 7 bases from V and 0 bases from J; bases unmatched to any gene: 6. Per the germline V gene, CDR1 is MDHEN and CDR2 is SYDVKM. This CDR3 region has 14 residues. The CDR3 loop reads CASIETGSSYEQYF. The CDR3 region has the DNA TGTGCCAGCATTGAGACAGGGAGCTCCTACGAGCAGTACTTC.

This rearrangement joins TRBV30 to TRBJ1-1; D not resolved. The ends were cut back, 7 bases at V and 0 bases at J, with 9 bases in the middle. Germline V gives CDR1 GTSNPN, CDR2 SVGIG (reference sequence). The CDR3 consists of 12 residues. The CDR3 bases are TGTGCCTTCCGGGCCCTGAACACTGAAGCTTTCTTT. Translated, it gives CAFRALNTEAFF.

This chain's CDR3 is CAWRTGFGYTF. The CDR3 nucleotides are TGTGCCTGGCGAACAGGGTTCGGCTACACCTTC. This rearrangement joins TRBV30 to TRBJ1-2; perhaps TRBD1 as D (6 bases). In germline, CDR1 is GTSNPN, CDR2 SVGIG (reference sequence). The CDR3 length is 11 residues. V was clipped by 5 bases and J by 8 bases, with 12 bases between them. Together with reference TRBV30 and TRBJ1-2, the CDR3 gives the full variable domain: SQTIHQWPATLVQPVGSPLSLECTVEGTSNPNLYWYRQAAGRGLQLLFYSVGIGQISSEVPQNLSASRPQDRQFILSSKKLLLSDSGFYLCAWRTGFGYTFGSGTRLTVV.

The chain employs TRBV5-6 and TRBJ1-2; D remains unclear. The V end lost 0 bases, the J end lost 2 bases, and 5 bases lay between the germline ends. Germline loops: CDR1 SGHDT, CDR2 YYEEEE. The CDR3 loop spans 13 amino acids. CDR3: CASSLDTNYGYTF. The CDR3 bases are TGTGCCAGCAGCTTGGACACCAACTATGGCTACACCTTC.

This chain uses TRBV7-6 with TRBJ2-7; D possibly corresponds to TRBD2 (5 bases). Germline V CDR1 and CDR2: SGHVS, FNYEAQ. The CDR3 covers 17 residues. Trimming took 1 base from V and 3 from J, leaving 19 bases between them. CDR3 sequence reads: CASSLVSRRELIYEQYF. The CDR3 DNA is TGTGCCAGCAGCTTAGTCAGCCGACGGGAACTCATCTACGAGCAGTACTTC.

The chain couples TRBV15 to TRBJ1-2; D possibly corresponds to TRBD1 (6 bases). V lost 4 bases to trimming and J lost 4 bases, with 16 bases between them. Per the germline V gene, CDR1 is LNHNV and CDR2 is YYDKDF (reference sequence). The CDR3 sequence is 15 residues long. In DNA form, the CDR3 reads TGTGCCACCAGCACAGGGGAAACGGACTTCTATGGCTACACCTTC. Its protein is CATSTGETDFYGYTF.

The DNA for the CDR3 is TGTGCCAGCAGCGACCCGCGGGGGGCCGTTTTGAAAGATACGCAGTATTTT. Its protein product is CASSDPRGAVLKDTQYF. The chain carries TRBV9 and TRBJ2-3, with 8 positions matching TRBD2. CDR1 and CDR2 (germline): SGDLS, YYNGEE. Losses at the gene ends were 3 bases for V and 5 bases for J; bases not matched to a gene: 14. The CDR3 covers 17 residues.

The chain has TRBV5-6 and TRBJ2-1; TRBD1 agrees at 9 bases. The CDR3 runs to 15 residues. J was trimmed by 10 bases and V by 7 bases; bases with no gene match: 15. Per the germline V gene, CDR1 is SGHDT and CDR2 is YYEEEE. In DNA, the CDR3 is TGTGCCAGCGTCCCCGGGACAGGGATCGTGGACGAGCAGTTCTTC. It yields the protein CASVPGTGIVDEQFF.

The rearrangement uses TRBV5-6 and TRBJ2-2; no firm D call. The CDR3 is made up of 14 amino acids. CDR1 SGHDT and CDR2 YYEEEE come from the germline V gene. Trimming shortened V by 0 bases and J by 0 bases, and 3 bases separated the two germline ends. The CDR3 is CASSLAANTGELFF. The CDR3 DNA reads as TGTGCCAGCAGCTTGGCTGCGAACACCGGGGAGCTGTTTTTT. The full variable domain, in which reference TRBV5-6 and TRBJ2-2 provide the parts outside the CDR3, is DAGVTQSPTHLIKTRGQQVTLRCSPKSGHDTVSWYQQALGQGPQFIFQYYEEEERQRGNFPDRFSGHQFPNYSSELNVNALLLGDSALYLCASSLAANTGELFFGEGSRLTVL.

The chain has TRBV4-3 and TRBJ1-1; TRBD1 might be the D (6 bases). This CDR3 is 17 amino acids long. Germline assignment: CDR1 LGHNA and CDR2 YSLEER. The ends were cut back, 4 bases at V and 1 base at J, with 19 bases in the middle. This chain's CDR3 is CASSPSQGKGENTEAFF. The CDR3 DNA reads TGCGCCAGCAGCCCAAGCCAGGGGAAGGGGGAGAACACTGAAGCTTTCTTT.

With regard to this clone: Other DNA sequences in this specimen translate into the identical CDR3. The chain links TRBV30 to TRBJ2-7; 8 nucleotides line up with TRBD1. CDR3 length: 14 residues. CDR1 and CDR2 (germline): GTSNPN, SVGIG (reference sequence). With V trimmed by 0 bases and J by 1 base, 2 bases remained unmatched. The CDR3 DNA follows: TGTGCCTGGAGTGTAGGACAGGGATCCTACGAGCAGTACTTC. Its protein product is CAWSVGQGSYEQYF.

The chain uses TRBV30 and TRBJ1-5; D remains unclear. Trimming removed 0 bases at V and 4 bases at J, with 7 bases between. This CDR3 contains 13 residues. Germline-derived CDR1 and CDR2 are GTSNPN and SVGIG (reference sequence). CDR3 sequence: CAWSVLRNQPQHF. The CDR3 DNA is TGTGCCTGGAGTGTACTACGGAATCAGCCCCAGCATTTT.

The rearrangement links TRBV29-1 to TRBJ1-5; 7 nucleotides align to TRBD1. This CDR3 region has 14 residues. Looked up from germline, CDR1 is SQVTM and CDR2 is ANQGSEA. V was clipped by 6 bases and J by 5 bases; unmatched bases: 10. CDR3 DNA: TGCAGCGTCCCCGGACAGGAGGGCGATCAGCCCCAGCATTTT. As protein: CSVPGQEGDQPQHF. The full variable domain, its missing parts supplied by reference TRBV29-1 and TRBJ1-5, is SAVISQKPSRDICQRGTSLTIQCQVDSQVTMMFWYRQQPGQSLTLIATANQGSEATYESGFVIDKFPISRPNLTFSTLTVSNMSPEDSSIYLCSVPGQEGDQPQHFGDGTRLSIL.

The rearrangement uses TRBV4-3 and TRBJ2-2; the D is unclear. Between the trimmed V and J ends, which lost 0 bases and 7 bases, there was a span of 6 bases. Germline CDR1 LGHNA, CDR2 YSLEER. There are 13 residues in the CDR3. The CDR3 sequence is CASSQDNNGELFF. The CDR3 bases are TGCGCCAGCAGCCAAGATAATAACGGGGAGCTGTTTTTT.

This clone was recorded a few times. J is TRBJ2-7 and V is TRBV25-1; 10 bases map to TRBD2. CDR3 size: 15 residues. Germline CDR1 is MGHDK and CDR2 is SYGVNS. V lost 5 bases to trimming and J lost 7 bases; unmatched junction nucleotides: 11. CDR3 bases: TGTGCCAGCAGTCCCGGTCTAGCGGGGGAGGGGGAGCAGTACTTC. Translated, it gives CASSPGLAGEGEQYF.